One and the same sample provided the 4 T cell receptor beta chains below, sequenced in a study of blood T cell repertoires in COVID-19. Some clones are missing from TCRdb's copy, which holds only in-frame ones; the method was immunoSEQ multiplex PCR. This sample has 200,000 to 250,000 clones; approximately 82% occur once, and the top ten carry approximately 12%. Specimen: peripheral blood. All receptors derive from a woman aged 40 to 50 with acute or convalescent COVID-19.

The genes are TRBV3-1 (or the pseudogene TRBV3-2) and TRBJ2-1; 9 bases map to TRBD2. The V segment lost 6 bases and the J segment 0 bases; nucleotides outside the gene matches: 9. The CDR3 consists of 17 residues. Germline V lookup: CDR1 LGHDT, CDR2 YNNKEL (reference sequence). CDR3 sequence reads: CASSPDISGGSYNEQFF. The CDR3, as DNA: TGTGCCAGCAGTCCAGATATTAGCGGGGGCTCCTACAATGAGCAGTTCTTC.

The chain employs TRBV27 and TRBJ1-5; TRBD1 aligns across 7 bases. This CDR3 is 14 amino acids long. CDR1 and CDR2 (germline): MNHEY, SMNVEV (reference sequence). J lost 7 bases, V lost 5 bases, and 8 bases had no gene match. In DNA, the CDR3 is TGTGCCAGCAGTGGGTTGACAGGGAGGCAGCCCCAGCATTTT. Translation gives CASSGLTGRQPQHF.

The chain has TRBV19 and TRBJ1-5; D is uncertain. The CDR3 is 14 residues long. Germline-derived CDR1 and CDR2 are LNHDA and SQIVND (reference sequence). V lost 3 bases and J lost 5, with 11 bases in between. The CDR3 bases are TGTGCCAGTAGTATGCGGGGAGAGGATCAGCCCCAGCATTTT. Translation: CASSMRGEDQPQHF.

CDR3 amino acids: CASSLARDRGFDEQFF. In DNA form, the CDR3 reads TGTGCCAGCAGCTTAGCCCGGGACAGGGGTTTTGATGAGCAGTTCTTC. The chain links TRBV7-9 to TRBJ2-1; TRBD1 agrees at 10 bases. Germline V gene sequence: CDR1 SEHNR, CDR2 FQNEAQ (reference sequence). The CDR3 has 16 residues. V lost 0 bases and J lost 8; bases outside the gene matches: 7. The whole variable domain, filled in from reference TRBV7-9 and TRBJ2-1, reads DTGVSQNPRHKITKRGQNVTFRCDPISEHNRLYWYRQTLGQGPEFLTYFQNEAQLEKSRLLSDRFSAERPKGSFSTLEIQRTEQGDSAMYLCASSLARDRGFDEQFFGPGTRLTVL.